Following are 9 T cell receptor beta chains from one sample sequenced in a study of tumor-infiltrating lymphocytes in primary liver carcinoma. A primer matching the constant region was used to make TCR beta cDNA from approximately 0.55 ug of total RNA. Libraries for TCR beta were built through three nested multiplex PCR rounds, which together made up a slightly modified ARM-PCR procedure. The first two PCR rounds, around 11 cycles each, used TRBV1-TRBV30 forward primers and a C-beta reverse primer. Each CDR3 protein is one row after TCRdb ran MiXCR on the multiplex PCR reads. The sample shows 330,000 or so distinct CDR3 sequences, 65% of them seen only once. The authors took blood RNA from unsorted whole blood and also extracted germline DNA. The sequenced sample consisted of peripheral blood. Receptors originate from a man aged 35-49 years with primary liver carcinoma and hepatitis B virus infection.

Comments on this clonotype: A single base separates this from a much larger clone, so it may be a read error. V gene TRBV4-3 combines with J gene TRBJ2-5; 11 bases fit TRBD2. In germline, CDR1 is LGHNA, CDR2 YSLEER. This CDR3 is built from 16 residues. CDR3 in amino acids: CARSQETSGRLETQYF. The CDR3 DNA reads TGTGCCAGAAGCCAAGAAACTAGCGGGAGACTAGAGACCCAGTACTTC.

Concerning this clonotype: At one end the junction does not follow the germline gene, possibly because of a read error. The rearrangement joins TRBV6-2 or TRBV6-3 to TRBJ2-7, with TRBD1 matching over 8 bases. Germline CDR1 is MNHEY and CDR2 is SVGEGT. The CDR3 contains 15 residues. CDR3 DNA sequence: TGTGCCAGCACGAATGGACAGGGACGCTCCTACGAGCATTACTTC. Protein product: CASTNGQGRSYEHYF.

This clonotype was seen more than once but under ten times. This chain connects TRBV5-4 to TRBJ2-4; D might be TRBD2 (6 bases). Trimming cost V 2 bases and J 12 bases, with 21 bases left between them. CDR1 and CDR2 from the germline V gene are SGHNT and YYREEE (reference sequence). The CDR3 length is 15 residues. This chain's CDR3 is CASSFRGELVGGQYF. The CDR3 DNA sequence: TGTGCCAGCAGCTTTCGCGGGGAACTAGTTGGCGGTCAGTACTTC.

The gene calls are TRBV6-5 and TRBJ1-2; D may be TRBD1 (6 bases). The germline V and J ends were trimmed by 0 bases and 4 bases, with 9 bases remaining between them. CDR3 length: 14 amino acids. Per the germline V gene, CDR1 is MNHEY and CDR2 is SVGAGI. The CDR3 DNA is TGTGCCAGCAGTTACTCGAGGGGGGCCTATGGCTACACCTTC. It specifies CASSYSRGAYGYTF.

This clonotype has a single count. V is TRBV19 and J is TRBJ2-2; D gene ambiguous. The V gene lost 7 bases and the J gene lost 4 bases, with 16 bases spanning the gap. The germline V gene has CDR1 LNHDA and CDR2 SQIVND (reference sequence). The CDR3 extends over 15 amino acids. The CDR3 DNA follows: TGTGCCAGTACCCCGTTGAGGTCGGGCACCGGGGAGCTGTTTTTT. It codes for CASTPLRSGTGELFF.

Notes on this clonotype: Being one base from a much bigger clone, this may be a read error. V is TRBV28 and J is TRBJ2-5; TRBD1 or TRBD2 may be the D gene (5 bases each). Germline CDR1 is MDHEN and CDR2 is SYDVKM. The V end lost 10 bases, the J end lost 10 bases, and 22 bases lay between the germline ends. The CDR3 loop spans 13 amino acids. The chain's CDR3 is CANSQQDSGIQYF. CDR3 nucleotide sequence: TGTGCCAACAGCCAACAGGACTCGGGGATCCAGTACTTC.

The chain links TRBV6-2 or TRBV6-3 to TRBJ2-1; weak D call: TRBD2 (6 bases). In germline, CDR1 is MNHEY, CDR2 SVGEGT. The length of the CDR3 is 18 residues. Trimming took off 7 bases at V and 4 bases at J, with 26 bases between the two ends. The CDR3 reads CASTSTLGKSGPYNEQFF. The CDR3 nucleotides are TGTGCCAGCACCTCTACTCTCGGAAAAAGCGGGCCTTACAATGAGCAGTTCTTC.

The chain has TRBV6-5 and TRBJ1-6; D might be TRBD1 (5 bases). This CDR3 has 16 residues. Germline V gene data show CDR1 as MNHEY and CDR2 as SVGAGI. The germline V and J ends were trimmed by 2 bases and 5 bases, with 13 bases remaining between them. The CDR3: CASSYPETVNNSPLHF. The CDR3 nucleotides are TGTGCCAGCAGTTACCCCGAGACAGTAAATAATTCACCCCTCCACTTT.

As concerns this clonotype: The junction differs from germline at one of its ends, possibly a read error. The chain couples TRBV11-2 to TRBJ2-5; D is ambiguous. Germline V gives CDR1 SGHAT, CDR2 FQNNGV. This CDR3 is built from 15 residues. The CDR3 DNA follows: TGTGCCAGCAGCTTAGAGCGGCAGCCACAAGAGACCCGGTACTTC. It yields the protein CASSLERQPQETRYF.